The 10 T cell receptor beta chains given below trace back to one sample, sequenced in a study of early T cells in non-severe SARS-CoV-2 infection. TCRdb passed the 5' RACE reads through MiXCR, listing each CDR3 protein once. The table lists fewer than 80,000 distinct CDR3 sequences, approximately 12% of them singletons. This sample comprised whole blood, obtained at baseline. The receptors shown here come from an adult who was a healthcare worker with PCR-confirmed SARS-CoV-2 infection or an uninfected control (not recorded which). The donor label of this sample is uncertain.

This clonotype appeared a few times. V is TRBV29-1 and J is TRBJ2-1; D ambiguous. The CDR3 is 9 residues long. Germline assignment: CDR1 SQVTM and CDR2 ANQGSEA. V lost 2 bases and J lost 8, with 1 base in between. CDR3 sequence reads: CSVEYEQFF. CDR3 DNA sequence: TGCAGCGTTGAATATGAGCAGTTCTTC.

The genes are TRBV6-1 and TRBJ2-1; TRBD2 is a possible D gene (5 bases). The CDR3 spans 15 residues. In germline, CDR1 is MNHNS, CDR2 SASEGT. Trimming removed 3 bases at V and 6 bases at J, with 15 bases between. CDR3 sequence: CASSDVSGRANEQFF. CDR3 bases: TGTGCCAGCAGTGACGTCAGCGGCCGGGCCAATGAGCAGTTCTTC.

This clonotype appeared a few times. This chain joins TRBV6-1 and TRBJ2-7, with D uncertain. The V end lost 2 bases, the J end lost 0 bases, and 8 bases lay between the germline ends. In germline, CDR1 is MNHNS, CDR2 SASEGT. The CDR3 is 14 residues long. CDR3 nucleotide sequence: TGTGCCAGCAGTGAAAGAGGAAGCTCCTACGAGCAGTACGTC. This codes for CASSERGSSYEQYV.

This clonotype was found a few times. The chain recombines TRBV27 with TRBJ1-3; TRBD1 aligns across 8 bases. The CDR3 runs 19 residues. The V gene end was trimmed by 1 base and the J gene end by 1 base; junction bases not matched to a gene: 12. Germline V CDR1 and CDR2: MNHEY, SMNVEV (reference sequence). The CDR3 region has the DNA TGTGCCAGCAGTTTATACCCCCCCGGACAGGGTGCATCTGGAAACACCATATATTTT. Protein: CASSLYPPGQGASGNTIYF.

This clonotype has a handful of counts. The J gene is TRBJ1-5, the V gene TRBV3-1; D unclear. The CDR3 spans 14 residues. With 2 bases removed from V and 1 base from J, the gap between germline ends came to 6 bases. Germline V gene data show CDR1 as LGHDT and CDR2 as YNNKEL (reference sequence). Written as DNA, the CDR3 is TGTGCCAGCAGCCAACGGGGAAGCAATCAGCCCCAGCATTTT. It codes for CASSQRGSNQPQHF.

This clonotype was seen a handful of times. This chain uses TRBV19 with TRBJ2-5; TRBD2 agrees at 8 bases. The trim removed 3 bases at V and 5 bases at J, leaving 14 bases unmatched. The CDR3 is 17 amino acids. Germline V CDR1 and CDR2: LNHDA, SQIVND (reference sequence). The CDR3 spells CASSMSGLAVAFETQYF. CDR3 coding DNA: TGTGCCAGTAGTATGAGTGGACTAGCTGTGGCCTTTGAGACCCAGTACTTC.

This clonotype was counted a few times. The chain uses TRBV19 and TRBJ2-5, with 8 positions matching TRBD2. Looked up from germline, CDR1 is LNHDA and CDR2 is SQIVND (reference sequence). This CDR3 contains 12 residues. The junction had 4 bases not matched to a gene; V was cut back by 9 bases and J by 4 bases. The CDR3 sequence is CASDSGGETQYF. DNA of the CDR3: TGTGCCAGCGACAGCGGGGGAGAGACCCAGTACTTC. Variable domain in full (rest from reference TRBV19 and TRBJ2-5): DGGITQSPKYLFRKEGQNVTLSCEQNLNHDAMYWYRQDPGQGLRLIYYSQIVNDFQKGDIAEGYSVSREKKESFPLTVTSAQKNPTAFYLCASDSGGETQYFGPGTRLLVL.

A few counts support this clonotype. CDR3 sequence reads: CASSYIMGINSPLHF. The CDR3 nucleotides read TGTGCCAGCAGTTACATTATGGGGATCAATTCACCCCTCCACTTT. This chain uses TRBV6-6 with TRBJ1-6, with D unclear. Germline assignment: CDR1 MNHNY and CDR2 SVGAGI (reference sequence). V was trimmed by 2 bases and J by 7 bases, leaving 12 bases between them. The CDR3 length is 15 residues.

This clonotype has a handful of counts. V gene TRBV20-1 combines with J gene TRBJ2-3, with 13 bases aligning to TRBD2. The V gene end was trimmed by 3 bases and the J gene end by 3 bases; junction bases not matched to a gene: 6. Germline assignment: CDR1 DFQATT and CDR2 SNEGSKA (reference sequence). This CDR3 is 16 amino acids long. The CDR3 DNA follows: TGCAGTGCTAGCCTCGGACTAGCGGGGGTAACAGATACGCAGTATTTT. Translated: CSASLGLAGVTDTQYF.

This chain joins TRBV9 and TRBJ2-3; D perhaps matches TRBD1 (6 bases). CDR1 and CDR2 from the germline V gene are SGDLS and YYNGEE. CDR3 length equals 14 residues. Deletions cut 4 bases from V and 4 bases from J, with 13 bases between. This CDR3 reads CASSSQGAADTQYF. CDR3 in DNA: TGTGCCAGCAGCTCACAGGGAGCGGCAGATACGCAGTATTTT.